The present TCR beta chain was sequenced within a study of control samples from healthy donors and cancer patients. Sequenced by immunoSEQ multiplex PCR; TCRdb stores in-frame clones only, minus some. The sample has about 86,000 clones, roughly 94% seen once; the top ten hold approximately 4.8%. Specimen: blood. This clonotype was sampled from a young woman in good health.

The CDR3 nucleotides are TGTGCCAGCAGACAACGGACAGGGGGGACTGAAGCTTTCTTT. Its translation: CASRQRTGGTEAFF. The rearrangement links TRBV28 to TRBJ1-1; 10 positions agree with TRBD1. In germline, CDR1 is MDHEN, CDR2 SYDVKM. The CDR3 covers 14 residues. V was pared by 6 bases and J by 5 bases, with 6 bases of the junction left unmatched. Looking up the rest from reference TRBV28 and TRBJ1-1 gives the full variable domain: DVKVTQSSRYLVKRTGEKVFLECVQDMDHENMFWYRQDPGLGLRLIYFSYDVKMKEKGDIPEGYSVSREKKERFSLILESASTNQTSMYLCASRQRTGGTEAFFGQGTRLTVV.